This record covers a single T cell receptor (beta chain). What it binds is unknown. Both 60 Vbeta primers and 13 Jbeta primers went into the PCR. Profiled with immunoSEQ multiplex PCR; TCRdb holds only in-frame clones, not every one. The profile shows 150,000 or so clones, 77% of them singletons. The CDR3 has 18 residues. The germline V gene encodes CDR1 LGHNA and CDR2 YNFKEQ. Trimming stripped 0 bases from V and 1 base from J, with 13 bases between. The data stem from a study of cytomegalovirus exposure and HLA in healthy donors. Study-wide results and limits: Segments of the TCR beta V type were, in most cases, productive about 87% or about 30% of the time in an earlier analysis. CMV serostatus was the only recorded immune exposure for donors.

The sequenced sample consisted of PBMCs. This clonotype was obtained from a woman in her thirties in good health and CMV-seronegative. V and J are TRBV4-2 and TRBJ2-6; D perhaps matches TRBD1 (6 bases). The CDR3 nucleotides read TGTGCCAGCAGCCAAGAAAGTAGCAGGGGTTCTGGGGCCAACGTCCTGACTTTC. Protein: CASSQESSRGSGANVLTF.